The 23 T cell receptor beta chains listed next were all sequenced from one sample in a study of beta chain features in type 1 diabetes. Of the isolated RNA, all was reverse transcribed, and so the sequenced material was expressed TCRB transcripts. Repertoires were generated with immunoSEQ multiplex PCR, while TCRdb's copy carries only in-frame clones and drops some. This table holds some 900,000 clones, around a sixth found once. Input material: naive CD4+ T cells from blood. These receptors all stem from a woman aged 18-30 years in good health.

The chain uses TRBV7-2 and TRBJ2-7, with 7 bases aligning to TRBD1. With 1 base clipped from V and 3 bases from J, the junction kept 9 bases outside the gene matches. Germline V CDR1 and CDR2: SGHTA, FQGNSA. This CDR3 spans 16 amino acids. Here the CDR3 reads CASSLGGVPGGYEQYF. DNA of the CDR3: TGTGCCAGCAGCTTAGGTGGGGTACCAGGGGGCTACGAGCAGTACTTC.

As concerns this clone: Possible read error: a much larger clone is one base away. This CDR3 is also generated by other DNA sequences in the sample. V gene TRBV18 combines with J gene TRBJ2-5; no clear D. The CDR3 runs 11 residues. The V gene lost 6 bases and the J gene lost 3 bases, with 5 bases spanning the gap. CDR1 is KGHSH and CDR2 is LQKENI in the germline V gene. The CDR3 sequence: CASSPKETQYF. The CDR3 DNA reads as TGTGCCAGCTCTCCCAAAGAGACCCAGTACTTC.

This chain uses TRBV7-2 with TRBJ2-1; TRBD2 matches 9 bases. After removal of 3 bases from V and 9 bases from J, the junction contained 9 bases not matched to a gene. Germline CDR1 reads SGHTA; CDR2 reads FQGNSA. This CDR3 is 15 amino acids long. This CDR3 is CASSFSGSGGIEQFF. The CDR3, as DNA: TGTGCCAGCAGCTTTAGCGGGAGTGGCGGAATTGAGCAGTTCTTC.

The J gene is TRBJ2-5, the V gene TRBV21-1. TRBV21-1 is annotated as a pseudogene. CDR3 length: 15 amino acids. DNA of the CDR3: TGTGCCAGCAGCCAAAGTTCGGGGCAGAAAGAGACCCAGTACTTC. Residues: CASSQSSGQKETQYF.

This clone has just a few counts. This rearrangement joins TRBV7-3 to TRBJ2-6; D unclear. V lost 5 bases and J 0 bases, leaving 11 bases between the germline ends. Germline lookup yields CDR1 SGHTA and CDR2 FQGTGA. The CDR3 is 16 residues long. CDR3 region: CASSPQVTSGANVLTF. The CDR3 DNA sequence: TGTGCCAGCAGCCCCCAGGTTACCTCTGGGGCCAACGTCCTGACTTTC.

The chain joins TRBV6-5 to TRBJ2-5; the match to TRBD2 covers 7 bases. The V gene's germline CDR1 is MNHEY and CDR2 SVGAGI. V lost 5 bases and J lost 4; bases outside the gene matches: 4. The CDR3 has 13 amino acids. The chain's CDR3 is CASSEAGLETQYF. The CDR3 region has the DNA TGTGCCAGCAGTGAAGCGGGACTAGAGACCCAGTACTTC.

In DNA, the CDR3 is TGTGCCAGCAGCCCCCGCGGGGACGCGGGTGGAAACACCATATATTTT. Translating it yields CASSPRGDAGGNTIYF. The chain couples TRBV9 to TRBJ1-3, with D tentatively TRBD1 (5 bases). The CDR3 covers 16 residues. Germline V gene sequence: CDR1 SGDLS, CDR2 YYNGEE. The germline V and J ends were trimmed by 4 bases and 3 bases, with 17 bases remaining between them.

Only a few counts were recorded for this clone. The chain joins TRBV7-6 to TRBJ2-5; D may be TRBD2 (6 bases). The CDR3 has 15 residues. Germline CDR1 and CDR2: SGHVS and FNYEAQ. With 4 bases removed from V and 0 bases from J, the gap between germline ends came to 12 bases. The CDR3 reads CASSSLTSHQETQYF. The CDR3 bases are TGTGCCAGCAGCTCGTTGACTAGTCACCAAGAGACCCAGTACTTC.

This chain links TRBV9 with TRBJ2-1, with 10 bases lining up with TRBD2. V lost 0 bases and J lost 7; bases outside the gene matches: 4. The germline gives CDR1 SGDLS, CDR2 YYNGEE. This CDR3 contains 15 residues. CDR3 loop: CASSVGLAGENEQFF. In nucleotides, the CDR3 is TGTGCCAGCAGCGTAGGCCTAGCGGGAGAAAATGAGCAGTTCTTC.

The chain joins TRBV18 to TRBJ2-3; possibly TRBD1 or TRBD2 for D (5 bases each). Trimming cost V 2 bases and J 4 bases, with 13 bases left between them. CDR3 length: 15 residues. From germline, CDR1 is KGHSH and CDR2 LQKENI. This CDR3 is CASSPGDRGPDTQYF. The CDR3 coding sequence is TGTGCCAGCTCACCAGGGGACCGAGGGCCAGATACGCAGTATTTT.

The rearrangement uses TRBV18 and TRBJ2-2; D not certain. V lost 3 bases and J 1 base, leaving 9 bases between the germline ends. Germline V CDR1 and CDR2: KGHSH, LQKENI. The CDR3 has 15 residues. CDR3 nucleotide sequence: TGTGCCAGCTCACCCAACACAGTGAACACCGGGGAGCTGTTTTTT. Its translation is CASSPNTVNTGELFF.

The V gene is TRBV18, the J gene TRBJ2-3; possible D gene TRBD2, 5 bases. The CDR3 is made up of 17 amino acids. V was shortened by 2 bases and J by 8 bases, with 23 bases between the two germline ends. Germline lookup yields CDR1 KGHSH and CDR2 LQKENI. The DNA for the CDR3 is TGTGCCAGCTCACCAATCCTACCTAGTACTGGCGGAGGTACGCAGTATTTT. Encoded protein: CASSPILPSTGGGTQYF.

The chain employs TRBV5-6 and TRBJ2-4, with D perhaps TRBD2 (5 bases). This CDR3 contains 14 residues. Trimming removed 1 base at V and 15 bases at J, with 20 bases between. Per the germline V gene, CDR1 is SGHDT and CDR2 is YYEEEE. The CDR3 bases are TGTGCCAGCAGCTTGAATCCAACAGCGGTGTTTACGTACTTC. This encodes CASSLNPTAVFTYF.

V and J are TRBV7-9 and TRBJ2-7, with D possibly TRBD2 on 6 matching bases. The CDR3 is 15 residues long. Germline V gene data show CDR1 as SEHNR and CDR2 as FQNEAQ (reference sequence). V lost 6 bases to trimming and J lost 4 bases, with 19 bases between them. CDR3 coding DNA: TGTGCCAGCAGTGGAGGGCCCGGGCGTAGATACGAGCAGTACTTC. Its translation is CASSGGPGRRYEQYF.

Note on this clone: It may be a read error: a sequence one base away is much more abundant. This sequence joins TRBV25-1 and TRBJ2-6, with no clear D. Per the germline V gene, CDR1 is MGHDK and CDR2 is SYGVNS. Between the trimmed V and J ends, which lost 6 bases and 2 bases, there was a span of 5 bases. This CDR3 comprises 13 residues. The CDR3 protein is CASSHAGANVLTF. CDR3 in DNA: TGTGCCAGCAGCCACGCTGGGGCCAACGTCCTGACTTTC.

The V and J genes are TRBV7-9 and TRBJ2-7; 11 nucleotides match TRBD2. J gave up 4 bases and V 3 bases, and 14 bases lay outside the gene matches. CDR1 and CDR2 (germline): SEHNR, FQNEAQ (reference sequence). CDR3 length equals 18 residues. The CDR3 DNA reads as TGTGCCAGCAGCTTCACCAGACTAGCGGGAAGTACGTGGTACGAGCAGTACTTC. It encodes CASSFTRLAGSTWYEQYF.

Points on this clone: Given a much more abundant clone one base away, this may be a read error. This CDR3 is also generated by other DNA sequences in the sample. The CDR3 DNA reads as TGTGCCAGCAGATCTCAAGAGACCCAGTACTTC. Protein: CASRSQETQYF. J is TRBJ2-5 and V is TRBV28; no clear D gene. The V gene lost 6 bases and the J gene lost 2 bases, with 4 bases spanning the gap. CDR1 is MDHEN and CDR2 is SYDVKM in the germline V gene. The length of the CDR3 is 11 residues.

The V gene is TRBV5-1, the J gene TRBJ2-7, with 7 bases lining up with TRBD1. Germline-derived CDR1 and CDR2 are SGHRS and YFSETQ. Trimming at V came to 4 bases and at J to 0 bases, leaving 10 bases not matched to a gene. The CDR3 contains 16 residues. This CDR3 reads CASSLRATGSSYEQYF. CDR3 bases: TGCGCCAGCAGCCTTCGCGCGACAGGGAGCTCCTACGAGCAGTACTTC.

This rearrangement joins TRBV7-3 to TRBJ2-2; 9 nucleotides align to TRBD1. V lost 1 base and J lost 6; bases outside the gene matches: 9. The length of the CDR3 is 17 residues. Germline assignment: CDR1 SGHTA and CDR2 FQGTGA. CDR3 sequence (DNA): TGTGCCAGCAGCTTAAACCGGGACAGGGTATCAGCCGGGGAGCTGTTTTTT. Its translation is CASSLNRDRVSAGELFF.

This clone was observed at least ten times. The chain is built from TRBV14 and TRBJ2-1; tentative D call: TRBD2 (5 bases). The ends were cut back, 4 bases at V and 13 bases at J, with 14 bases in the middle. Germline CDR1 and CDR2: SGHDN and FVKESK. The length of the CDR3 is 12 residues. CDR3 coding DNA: TGTGCCAGCAGCCCTCTCCGAGCGGCTCAGTTCTTC. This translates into CASSPLRAAQFF.

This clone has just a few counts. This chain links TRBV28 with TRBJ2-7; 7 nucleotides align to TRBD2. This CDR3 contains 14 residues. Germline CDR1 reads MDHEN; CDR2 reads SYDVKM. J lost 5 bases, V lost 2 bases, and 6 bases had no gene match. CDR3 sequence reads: CASSLGTISHEQYF. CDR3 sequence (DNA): TGTGCCAGCAGTTTAGGGACTATTTCCCACGAGCAGTACTTC.

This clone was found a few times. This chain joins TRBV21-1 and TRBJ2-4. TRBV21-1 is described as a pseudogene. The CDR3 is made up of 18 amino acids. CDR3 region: CASSKAVGRYVAKNIQYF. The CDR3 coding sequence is TGTGCCAGCAGCAAAGCCGTTGGACGCTACGTAGCCAAAAACATTCAGTACTTC.

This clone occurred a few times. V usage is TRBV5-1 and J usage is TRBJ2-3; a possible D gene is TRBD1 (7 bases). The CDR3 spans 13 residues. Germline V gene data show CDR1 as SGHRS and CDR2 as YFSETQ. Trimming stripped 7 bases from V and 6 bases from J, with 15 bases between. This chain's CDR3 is CASGGTALDTQYF. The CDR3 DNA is TGCGCCAGCGGCGGGACAGCCTTGGATACGCAGTATTTT. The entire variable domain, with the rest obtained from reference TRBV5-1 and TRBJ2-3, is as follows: KAGVTQTPRYLIKTRGQQVTLSCSPISGHRSVSWYQQTPGQGLQFLFEYFSETQRNKGNFPGRFSGRQFSNSRSEMNVSTLELGDSALYLCASGGTALDTQYFGPGTRLTVL.